The present entry profiles one T cell receptor beta chain with its context. This record belongs to a study of blood T cell repertoires in COVID-19. Study as a whole: COVID-19 samples collected from the United States, Italy and Spain covered acute and convalescent phases. Sources were T cells, B-cell-depleted T cells, or PBMCs; the material itself was cDNA or gDNA.

The V gene lost 6 bases and the J gene lost 8 bases, with 11 bases spanning the gap. CDR1 is SNHLY, CDR2 FYNNEI, per germline. The CDR3 totals 12 residues. Authors' methods: Amplification from reference gene primers served as the basis for estimated nucleated cell counts. This table comes from immunoSEQ multiplex PCR, and its TCRdb copy is limited to in-frame clones, with some not included. V and J calls and clone size are as listed in that table; D and trimming were resolved from the DNA. The sample has around 130,000 clones; about 79% are singletons. This receptor was obtained from a woman between 65 and 79 years old with acute or convalescent COVID-19. The chain employs TRBV2 and TRBJ2-4, with D tentatively TRBD1 (5 bases). Material for sequencing was peripheral blood. CDR3 amino acids: CASSAGFYIQYF. In DNA form, the CDR3 reads TGTGCCAGCAGCGCAGGGTTTTACATTCAGTACTTC.